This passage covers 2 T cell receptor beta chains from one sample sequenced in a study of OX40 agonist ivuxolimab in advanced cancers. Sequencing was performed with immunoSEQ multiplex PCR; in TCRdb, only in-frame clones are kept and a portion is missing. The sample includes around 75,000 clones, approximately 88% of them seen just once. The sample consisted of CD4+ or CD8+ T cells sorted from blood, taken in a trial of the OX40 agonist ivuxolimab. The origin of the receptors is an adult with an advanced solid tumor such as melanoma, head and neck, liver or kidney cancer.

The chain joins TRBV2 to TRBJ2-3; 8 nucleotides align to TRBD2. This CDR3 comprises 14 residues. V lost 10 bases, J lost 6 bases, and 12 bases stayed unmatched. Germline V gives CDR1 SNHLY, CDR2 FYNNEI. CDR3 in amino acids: CATGPGLGVDTQYF. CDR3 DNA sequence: TGTGCCACCGGTCCGGGACTAGGGGTGGATACGCAGTATTTT.

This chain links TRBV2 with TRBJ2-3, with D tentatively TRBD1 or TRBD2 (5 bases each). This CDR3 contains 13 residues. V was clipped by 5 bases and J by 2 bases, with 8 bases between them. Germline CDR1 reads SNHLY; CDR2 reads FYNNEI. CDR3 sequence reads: CASSRDVTDTQYF. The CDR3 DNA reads TGTGCCAGCAGTCGGGACGTCACAGATACGCAGTATTTT.